This entry lists 27 T cell receptor beta chains sequenced from one sample in a study of molecular identifiers for immune sequencing clone quantification (dated by TCRdb to 2016 to 2019). Library construction relied on PCR. The data were produced on an Illumina HiSeq 4000. TCRdb's own reprocessing of the public reads used fastp at Q25 and MiXCR and kept productive beta chains. A single entry per CDR3 protein holds the most common genes and DNA from its merged rows. The sample yields 40,000 to 45,000 distinct CDR3 sequences; about a fifth were counted once. The ten largest clones take up about 1.1% of the sample. The sequencing input was naive CD8+ T cells from blood, with Jurkat cell RNA spiked in. The cell subset or site label, as the study defines it: FACS-sorted CD8+CD4-CCR7+CD45RA+ naive T cells. These receptors came from a human donor in good health. Some libraries in this study had Jurkat cell RNA spiked in.

By share, this clonotype counts as medium-sized. The chain couples TRBV29-1 to TRBJ1-1, with unresolved D. There are 12 residues in the CDR3. V was shortened by 1 base and J by 5 bases, with 8 bases between the two germline ends. In germline, CDR1 is SQVTM, CDR2 ANQGSEA. The CDR3 loop is CSVEGESTEAFF. The CDR3 DNA is TGCAGCGTTGAAGGGGAGTCAACTGAAGCTTTCTTT.

This clonotype was counted many times. The chain couples TRBV27 to TRBJ1-1; D not resolved. The CDR3 contains 11 residues. From germline, CDR1 is MNHEY and CDR2 SMNVEV (reference sequence). V was shortened by 10 bases and J by 5 bases, with 11 bases between the two germline ends. CDR3 nucleotide sequence: TGTGCCACCGGGCGTGGGACTGAAGCTTTCTTT. As protein: CATGRGTEAFF.

In its sample, this clonotype was seen many times. The chain carries TRBV7-3 and TRBJ2-1; D is unresolved. Germline CDR1 SGHTA, CDR2 FQGTGA. Trimming took off 5 bases at V and 4 bases at J, with 9 bases between the two ends. The CDR3 sequence is 13 residues long. CDR3 sequence (DNA): TGTGCCAGCAGCATTGACGGGTACAATGAGCAGTTCTTC. Translated: CASSIDGYNEQFF. Full variable domain (rest looked up from reference TRBV7-3 and TRBJ2-1): GAGVSQTPSNKVTEKGKYVELRCDPISGHTALYWYRQSLGQGPEFLIYFQGTGAADDSGLPNDRFFAVRPEGSVSTLKIQRTERGDSAVYLCASSIDGYNEQFFGPGTRLTVL.

As regards this clonotype: Given a much more abundant clone one base away, this may be a read error. V gene TRBV4-1 combines with J gene TRBJ1-5, with D perhaps assigned TRBD1 or TRBD2 (6 bases each). Matching the DNA end better, TRBJ2-3 makes the J call doubtful. Germline V gives CDR1 MGHRA, CDR2 YSYEKL. The CDR3 spans 17 residues. The CDR3 is CASSQDLGGQGNQPQYF. CDR3 in DNA: TGCGCCAGCAGCCAAGATCTAGGGGGGCAGGGCAATCAGCCCCAGTATTTT.

On this clonotype: A read error may produce the germline difference seen at one junction end. The chain has TRBV7-9 and TRBJ1-1; D is unclear. The length of the CDR3 is 12 residues. From germline, CDR1 is SEHNR and CDR2 FQNEAQ (reference sequence). The CDR3 DNA sequence: TGTGCCAGCAACCGCCCGGGCACTGAGGCTTTCTTT. Protein: CASNRPGTEAFF.

This clonotype is labeled medium-sized. The chain recombines TRBV23-1 with TRBJ2-4; D remains unclear. TRBV23-1 qualifies as an ORF whose function is uncertain. CDR3 length: 22 residues. The germline V and J ends were trimmed by 10 bases and 0 bases, with 37 bases remaining between them. CDR3 nucleotide sequence: TGCGCCAACGGACCCGACTCGACGTTAAAGAGCCGCCTCCATCTAGCCAAAAACATTCAGTACTTC. Translating gives CANGPDSTLKSRLHLAKNIQYF.

Ten or more counts support this clonotype. The CDR3 DNA is TGTGCCAGCAGTCTGGGACTGGGGGCTTATGAACAGTACTTC. It codes for CASSLGLGAYEQYF. The chain uses TRBV12-3 or TRBV12-4 and TRBJ2-7; D might be TRBD1 or TRBD2, each matching 6 bases. Trimming pared 5 bases from V and 10 bases from J, leaving 21 bases between. The CDR3 length is 14 residues.

The chain has TRBV7-2 and TRBJ2-1; 8 positions agree with TRBD1. J was trimmed by 6 bases and V by 5 bases; bases with no gene match: 12. The CDR3 loop spans 16 amino acids. Germline V lookup: CDR1 SGHTA, CDR2 FQGNSA. CDR3 amino acids: CASSQQPKDRANEQFF. CDR3 bases: TGTGCCAGCAGCCAGCAACCGAAGGACAGGGCCAATGAGCAGTTCTTC.

This clonotype showed up many times. The genes are TRBV28 and TRBJ2-3; unclear D gene. V was cut by 5 bases and J by 2 bases, with 20 bases left in between. This CDR3 comprises 17 residues. Germline V gene data show CDR1 as MDHEN and CDR2 as SYDVKM. The CDR3 here is CASSPIRTLTFTDTQYF. The CDR3 DNA follows: TGTGCCAGCAGTCCTATTCGGACGCTTACTTTCACAGATACGCAGTATTTT. Filled out from reference TRBV28 and TRBJ2-3, the complete variable domain reads DVKVTQSSRYLVKRTGEKVFLECVQDMDHENMFWYRQDPGLGLRLIYFSYDVKMKEKGDIPEGYSVSREKKERFSLILESASTNQTSMYLCASSPIRTLTFTDTQYFGPGTRLTVL.

This clonotype has at least ten counts. The chain joins TRBV13 to TRBJ2-3, with 13 bases lining up with TRBD2. The V and J ends lost 5 bases and 4 bases, in that order; junction bases with no gene match: 12. Germline assignment: CDR1 PRHDT and CDR2 FYEKMQ (reference sequence). This CDR3 comprises 18 residues. CDR3 loop: CASSHTSGRAPSADTQYF. The CDR3 nucleotides read TGTGCCAGCAGCCACACTAGCGGGAGGGCCCCGTCAGCAGATACGCAGTATTTT.

This clonotype was found many times. The J gene is TRBJ1-1, the V gene TRBV30; no clear D gene. The CDR3 is 11 residues long. Trimming stripped 0 bases from V and 12 bases from J, with 11 bases between. CDR1 and CDR2 (germline): GTSNPN, SVGIG (reference sequence). CDR3 nucleotide sequence: TGTGCCTGGAGTGTTGGATACATGACTTTCTTT. This encodes CAWSVGYMTFF.

Many counts were recorded for this clonotype. CDR3 sequence (DNA): TGCGCCAGCAGCCAAGAGGGAAGGATCACAGATACGCAGTATTTT. This translates into CASSQEGRITDTQYF. The J gene is TRBJ2-3, the V gene TRBV4-3; D is unresolved. The CDR3 covers 15 residues. Trimming took off 0 bases at V and 2 bases at J, with 9 bases between the two ends. Germline CDR1 LGHNA, CDR2 YSLEER.

This clonotype was counted many times. The rearrangement uses TRBV27 and TRBJ2-3; 9 nucleotides align to TRBD2. Germline assignment: CDR1 MNHEY and CDR2 SMNVEV (reference sequence). This CDR3 is 16 amino acids long. V shed 1 base and J 7 bases; nucleotides not matched to a gene: 9. CDR3 coding DNA: TGTGCCAGCAGTTTATACTACGCTAGCGGGGAAAATACGCAGTATTTT. Translating it yields CASSLYYASGENTQYF.

This clonotype was seen ten or more times. The rearrangement joins TRBV11-2 to TRBJ2-7; the match to TRBD2 covers 9 bases. CDR3 length: 13 residues. The V segment lost 1 base and the J segment 12 bases; nucleotides outside the gene matches: 7. Per the germline V gene, CDR1 is SGHAT and CDR2 is FQNNGV. The CDR3 region has the DNA TGTGCCAGCAGCTTAGTTAGCGGGGGAGTCTCGTACTTC. Translation: CASSLVSGGVSYF.

The sample holds many counts of this clonotype. The chain links TRBV28 to TRBJ2-2; a weak D match, TRBD1 (6 bases). Germline V gene data show CDR1 as MDHEN and CDR2 as SYDVKM. V was trimmed by 6 bases and J by 2 bases, leaving 19 bases between them. The CDR3 loop spans 17 amino acids. The CDR3 loop is CASSSGQITGNTGELFF. The CDR3 nucleotides are TGTGCCAGCAGCTCTGGACAGATCACGGGTAACACCGGGGAGCTGTTTTTT.

Details on this clonotype: Being one base from a much bigger clone, this may be a read error. The genes are TRBV25-1 and TRBJ2-3, with 9 bases fitting TRBD1. With 2 bases clipped from V and 6 bases from J, the junction kept 6 bases outside the gene matches. The germline V gene encodes CDR1 MGHDK and CDR2 SYGVNS. The CDR3 runs 15 residues. CDR3 in amino acids: CASSELVTGGDTQYF. The CDR3 bases are TGTGCCAGCAGTGAACTAGTGACAGGGGGGGATACGCAGTATTTT.

The chain couples TRBV6-1 to TRBJ2-3; 10 bases match TRBD2. The CDR3 is 19 residues long. J lost 6 bases, V lost 2 bases, and 17 bases had no gene match. Germline lookup yields CDR1 MNHNS and CDR2 SASEGT. In nucleotides, the CDR3 is TGTGCCAGCAGTGAACGACCCCAAATACTAGCGGGGTATTCTGATACGCAGTATTTT. It is translated as CASSERPQILAGYSDTQYF.

This clonotype was seen repeatedly, ten times or more. The rearrangement uses TRBV5-1 and TRBJ1-1; perhaps TRBD1 as D (5 bases). Germline CDR1 reads SGHRS; CDR2 reads YFSETQ. V was trimmed by 0 bases and J by 0 bases, leaving 12 bases between them. This CDR3 comprises 16 residues. The CDR3 nucleotides read TGCGCCAGCAGCTTGGCCGAGGGGTCCTTGAACACTGAAGCTTTCTTT. Its translation is CASSLAEGSLNTEAFF.

Ten or more counts support this clonotype. The chain recombines TRBV7-6 with TRBJ2-7; no clear D gene. The CDR3 has 13 residues. Trimming took off 4 bases at V and 6 bases at J, with 13 bases between the two ends. Germline CDR1 is SGHVS and CDR2 is FNYEAQ. CDR3 DNA: TGTGCCAGCAGCTCGGAGCCGGCGACCGAGCAGTACTTC. Protein product: CASSSEPATEQYF.

The chain couples TRBV6-5 to TRBJ2-2, with 11 bases fitting TRBD2. CDR1 is MNHEY, CDR2 SVGAGI, per germline. CDR3 length: 18 residues. J lost 3 bases, V lost 2 bases, and 8 bases had no gene match. The CDR3 loop reads CASSYGVAGGPHTGELFF. Written as DNA, the CDR3 is TGTGCCAGCAGTTACGGGGTAGCGGGAGGGCCGCACACCGGGGAGCTGTTTTTT.

This clonotype was found many times. The chain combines TRBV6-2 or TRBV6-3 with TRBJ1-5, with D possibly TRBD1 on 6 matching bases. The CDR3 has 14 amino acids. Germline CDR1 and CDR2: MNHEY and SVGEGT. Trimming pared 2 bases from V and 3 bases from J, leaving 8 bases between. The CDR3 sequence is CASSYRGYNQPQHF. As DNA, the CDR3 is TGTGCCAGCAGTTACAGGGGGTACAATCAGCCCCAGCATTTT.

At least ten counts were recorded for this clonotype. The chain carries TRBV27 and TRBJ2-3, with D perhaps TRBD2 (5 bases). Germline V gene lookup returns CDR1 MNHEY and CDR2 SMNVEV (reference sequence). This CDR3 contains 13 residues. V lost 6 bases and J lost 5, with 12 bases in between. For the CDR3, the DNA is TGTGCCAGCAGCCCCCCGAGGGTAGATACGCAGTATTTT. This sequence encodes CASSPPRVDTQYF.

This clonotype was seen repeatedly, ten times or more. The chain is built from TRBV7-9 and TRBJ2-2; 10 nucleotides align to TRBD1. V lost 4 bases and J lost 4; bases outside the gene matches: 3. The CDR3 covers 15 residues. Germline CDR1 is SEHNR and CDR2 is FQNEAQ (reference sequence). In DNA, the CDR3 is TGTGCCAGCAGCTGGGGGACAGGGGTCACCGGGGAGCTGTTTTTT. The encoded protein is CASSWGTGVTGELFF.

The sample holds many counts of this clonotype. The chain employs TRBV4-3 and TRBJ2-2, with TRBD2 as a possible D gene (5 bases). CDR3 length equals 16 residues. V was clipped by 0 bases and J by 3 bases, with 11 bases between them. The germline V gene has CDR1 LGHNA and CDR2 YSLEER. The CDR3 reads CASSQDSSTYTGELFF. CDR3 coding DNA: TGCGCCAGCAGCCAAGATTCTAGCACCTACACCGGGGAGCTGTTTTTT.

The CDR3 sequence is CASSPGAGLLYEQYF. The CDR3 DNA sequence: TGTGCCAGCAGCCCAGGAGCGGGTTTGCTCTACGAGCAGTACTTC. This rearrangement joins TRBV12-3 or TRBV12-4 to TRBJ2-7; D perhaps matches TRBD2 (6 bases). With 6 bases removed from V and 3 bases from J, the gap between germline ends came to 18 bases. The CDR3 length is 15 residues.

This clonotype was observed at least ten times. V is TRBV5-6 and J is TRBJ2-5; D is unresolved. Germline lookup yields CDR1 SGHDT and CDR2 YYEEEE. This CDR3 comprises 12 residues. V lost 4 bases to trimming and J lost 7 bases, with 11 bases between them. The CDR3 reads CASSPPSGTQYF. The CDR3 DNA reads as TGTGCCAGCAGCCCACCATCGGGGACCCAGTACTTC. Full variable domain (rest looked up from reference TRBV5-6 and TRBJ2-5): DAGVTQSPTHLIKTRGQQVTLRCSPKSGHDTVSWYQQALGQGPQFIFQYYEEEERQRGNFPDRFSGHQFPNYSSELNVNALLLGDSALYLCASSPPSGTQYFGPGTRLLVL.

This clonotype was detected many times. The chain links TRBV28 to TRBJ2-4; D possibly uses TRBD1 or TRBD2 (5 bases each). This CDR3 contains 16 residues. The ends were cut back, 8 bases at V and 0 bases at J, with 17 bases in the middle. Per germline, CDR1 MDHEN and CDR2 SYDVKM. CDR3 sequence: CASGGTTDLAKNIQYF. CDR3 bases: TGTGCCAGCGGGGGAACCACTGACCTAGCCAAAAACATTCAGTACTTC.